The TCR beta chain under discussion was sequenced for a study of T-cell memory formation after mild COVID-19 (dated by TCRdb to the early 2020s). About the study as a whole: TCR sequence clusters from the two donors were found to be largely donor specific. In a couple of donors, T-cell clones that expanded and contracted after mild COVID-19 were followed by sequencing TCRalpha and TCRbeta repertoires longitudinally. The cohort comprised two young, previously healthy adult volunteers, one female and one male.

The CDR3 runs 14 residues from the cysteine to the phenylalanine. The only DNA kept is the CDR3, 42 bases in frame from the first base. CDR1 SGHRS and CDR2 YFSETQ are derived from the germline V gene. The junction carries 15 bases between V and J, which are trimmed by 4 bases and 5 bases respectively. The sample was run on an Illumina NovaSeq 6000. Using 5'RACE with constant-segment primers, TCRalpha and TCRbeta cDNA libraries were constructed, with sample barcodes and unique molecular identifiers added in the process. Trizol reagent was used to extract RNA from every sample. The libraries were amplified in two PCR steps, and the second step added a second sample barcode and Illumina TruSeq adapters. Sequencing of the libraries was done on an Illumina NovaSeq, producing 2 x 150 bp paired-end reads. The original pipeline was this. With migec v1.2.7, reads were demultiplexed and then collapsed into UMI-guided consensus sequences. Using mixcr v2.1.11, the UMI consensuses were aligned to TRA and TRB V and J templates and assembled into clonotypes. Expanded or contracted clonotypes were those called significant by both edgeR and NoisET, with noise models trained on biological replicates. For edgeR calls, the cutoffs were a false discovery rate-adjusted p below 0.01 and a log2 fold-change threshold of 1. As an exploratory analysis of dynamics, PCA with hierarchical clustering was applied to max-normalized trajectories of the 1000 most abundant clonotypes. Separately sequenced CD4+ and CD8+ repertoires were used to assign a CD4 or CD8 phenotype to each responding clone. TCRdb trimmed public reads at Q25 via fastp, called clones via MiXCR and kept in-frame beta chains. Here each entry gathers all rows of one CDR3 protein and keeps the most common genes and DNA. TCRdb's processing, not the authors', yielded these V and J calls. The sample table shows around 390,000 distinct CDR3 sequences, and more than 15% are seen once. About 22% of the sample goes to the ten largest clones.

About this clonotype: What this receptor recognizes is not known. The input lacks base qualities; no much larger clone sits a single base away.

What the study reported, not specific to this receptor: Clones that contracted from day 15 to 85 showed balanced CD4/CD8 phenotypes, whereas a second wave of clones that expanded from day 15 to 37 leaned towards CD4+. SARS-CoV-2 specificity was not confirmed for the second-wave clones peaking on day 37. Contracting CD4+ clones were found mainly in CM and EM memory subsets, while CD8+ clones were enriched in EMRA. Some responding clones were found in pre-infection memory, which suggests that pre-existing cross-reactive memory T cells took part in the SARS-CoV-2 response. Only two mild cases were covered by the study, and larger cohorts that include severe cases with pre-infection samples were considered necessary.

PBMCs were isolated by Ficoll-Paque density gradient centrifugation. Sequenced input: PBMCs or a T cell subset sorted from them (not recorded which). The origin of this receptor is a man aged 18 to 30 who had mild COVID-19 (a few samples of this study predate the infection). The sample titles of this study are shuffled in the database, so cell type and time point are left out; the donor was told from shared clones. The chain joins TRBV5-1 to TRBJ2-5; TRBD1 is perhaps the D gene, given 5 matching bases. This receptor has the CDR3 CASSPQGTGETQYF. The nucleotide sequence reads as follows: TGCGCCAGCAGCCCGCAGGGCACCGGGGAGACCCAGTACTTC.